The next 3 T cell receptor beta chains were all read from a single sample in a study of tumor-infiltrating lymphocytes in primary liver carcinoma. cDNA specific to TCR beta was made from around 470 ng of total RNA, with a constant-region primer employed for priming. Amplification in three nested multiplex PCR rounds with slightly modified ARM-PCR gave rise to TCR beta libraries. A C-beta reverse primer and TRBV1-TRBV30 forward primers served in each of the first two PCR rounds, at approximately 10 cycles apiece. TCRdb itself ran the multiplex PCR reads through MiXCR, one entry per CDR3 protein. The sample lists 300,000 to 350,000 distinct CDR3 sequences; about 65% were seen once. Blood RNA originated from unsorted whole blood, with germline DNA additionally extracted. The material sequenced was peripheral blood. Receptors were obtained from a man in his forties with primary liver carcinoma and hepatitis B virus infection.

As for this clonotype: No conserved phenylalanine or tryptophan ends this CDR3, so it is likely a read error. V gene TRBV11-1 combines with J gene TRBJ2-2; 8 positions match TRBD2. This CDR3 has 15 amino acids. From germline, CDR1 is SGHAT and CDR2 FQDESV (reference sequence). The CDR3 nucleotides read TGTACCAGCATCACGACGTTAGCGGGACCCGGGGAGCTGTTTTCT. Translated, it gives CTSITTLAGPGELFS.

In the case of this clonotype: Given the absence of the conserved phenylalanine or tryptophan at the CDR3 end, a read error is likely. V gene TRBV11-3 combines with J gene TRBJ2-2; D remains unclear. The CDR3 runs 16 residues. Germline-derived CDR1 and CDR2 are SGHNT and YENEEA. The CDR3 reads CASGLGISSNTGELFL. DNA of the CDR3: TGTGCCAGCGGCTTAGGAATTTCATCCAACACCGGGGAGCTGTTTTTA.

Concerning this clonotype itself: A read error may account for a junction end that differs from germline. The chain's CDR3 is CANSLTGTGDETQYF. The DNA for the CDR3 is TGTGCCAACAGTTTAACCGGGACAGGGGACGAGACTCAGTACTTC. This chain uses TRBV28 with TRBJ2-5; 10 bases are a match to TRBD1. This CDR3 comprises 15 residues. Germline CDR1 reads MDHEN; CDR2 reads SYDVKM.